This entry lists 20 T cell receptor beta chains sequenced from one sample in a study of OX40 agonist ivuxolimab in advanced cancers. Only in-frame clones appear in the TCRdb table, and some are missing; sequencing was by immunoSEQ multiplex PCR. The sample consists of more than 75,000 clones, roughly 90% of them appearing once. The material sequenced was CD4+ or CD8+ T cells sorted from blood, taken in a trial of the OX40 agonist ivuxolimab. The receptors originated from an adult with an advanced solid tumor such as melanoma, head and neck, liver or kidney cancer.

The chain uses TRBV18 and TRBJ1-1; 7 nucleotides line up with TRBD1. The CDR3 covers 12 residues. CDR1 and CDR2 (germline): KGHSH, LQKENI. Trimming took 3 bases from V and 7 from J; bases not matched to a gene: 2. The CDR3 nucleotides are TGTGCCAGCTCACCGAGACAGGGTGAAGCTTTCTTT. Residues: CASSPRQGEAFF. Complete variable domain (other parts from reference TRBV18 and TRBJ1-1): NAGVMQNPRHLVRRRGQEARLRCSPMKGHSHVYWYRQLPEEGLKFMVYLQKENIIDESGMPKERFSAEFPKEGPSILRIQQVVRGDSAAYFCASSPRQGEAFFGQGTRLTVV.

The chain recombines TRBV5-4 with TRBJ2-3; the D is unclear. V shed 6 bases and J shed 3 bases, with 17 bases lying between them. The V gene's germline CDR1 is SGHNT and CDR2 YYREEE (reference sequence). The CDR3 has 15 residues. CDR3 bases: TGTGCCAGCAACCCGGGCCCCCGAGGTACAGATACGCAGTATTTT. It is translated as CASNPGPRGTDTQYF. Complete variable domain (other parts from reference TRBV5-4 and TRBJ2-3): ETGVTQSPTHLIKTRGQQVTLRCSSQSGHNTVSWYQQALGQGPQFIFQYYREEENGRGNFPPRFSGLQFPNYSSELNVNALELDDSALYLCASNPGPRGTDTQYFGPGTRLTVL.

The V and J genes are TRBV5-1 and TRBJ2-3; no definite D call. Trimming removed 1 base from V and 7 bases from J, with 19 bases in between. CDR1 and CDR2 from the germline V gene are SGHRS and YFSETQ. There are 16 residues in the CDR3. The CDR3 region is CASSLSSAKLGYTQYF. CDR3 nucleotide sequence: TGCGCCAGCAGCTTGTCATCGGCCAAATTAGGATATACGCAGTATTTT.

The CDR3 sequence is CATGTGNTGELFF. CDR3 DNA sequence: TGTGCCACCGGGACAGGAAACACCGGGGAGCTGTTTTTT. The V call is TRBV6-6, the J call TRBJ2-2; 8 nucleotides match TRBD1. CDR3 size: 13 residues. The J segment lost 2 bases and the V segment lost 10 bases, leaving 3 bases of the junction unmatched. CDR1 and CDR2 (germline): MNHNY, SVGAGI (reference sequence).

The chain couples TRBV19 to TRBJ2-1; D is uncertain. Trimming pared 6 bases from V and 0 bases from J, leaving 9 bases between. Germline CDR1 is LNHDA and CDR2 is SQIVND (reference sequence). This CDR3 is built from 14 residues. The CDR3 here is CASSPMSSYNEQFF. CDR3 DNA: TGTGCCAGTAGCCCTATGAGCTCCTACAATGAGCAGTTCTTC.

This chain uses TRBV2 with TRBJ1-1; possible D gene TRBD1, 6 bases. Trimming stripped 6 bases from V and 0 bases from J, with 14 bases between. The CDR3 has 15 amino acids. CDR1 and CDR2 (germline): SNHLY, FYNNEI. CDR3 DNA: TGTGCCAGCAGCAGCGGACAGCTCATGAACACTGAAGCTTTCTTT. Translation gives CASSSGQLMNTEAFF.

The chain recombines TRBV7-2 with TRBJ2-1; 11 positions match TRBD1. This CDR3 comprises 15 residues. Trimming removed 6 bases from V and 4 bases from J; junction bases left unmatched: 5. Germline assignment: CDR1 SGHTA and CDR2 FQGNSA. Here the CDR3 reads CASRYGQGAYNEQFF. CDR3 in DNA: TGTGCCAGCAGATATGGACAGGGGGCTTACAATGAGCAGTTCTTC.

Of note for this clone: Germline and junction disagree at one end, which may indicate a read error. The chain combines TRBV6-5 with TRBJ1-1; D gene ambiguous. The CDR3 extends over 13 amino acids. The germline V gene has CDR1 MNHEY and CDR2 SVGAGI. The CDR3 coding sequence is TGTGCCAGCAGTTTTGGACCGAACGCTGAAGCTTTCTTT. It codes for CASSFGPNAEAFF.

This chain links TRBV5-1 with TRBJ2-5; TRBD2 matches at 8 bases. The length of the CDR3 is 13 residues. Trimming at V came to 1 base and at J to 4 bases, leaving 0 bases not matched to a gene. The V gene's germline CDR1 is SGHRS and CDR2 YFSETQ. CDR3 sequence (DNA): TGCGCCAGCAGCTTGCGGGGGGGAGAGACCCAGTACTTC. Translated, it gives CASSLRGGETQYF.

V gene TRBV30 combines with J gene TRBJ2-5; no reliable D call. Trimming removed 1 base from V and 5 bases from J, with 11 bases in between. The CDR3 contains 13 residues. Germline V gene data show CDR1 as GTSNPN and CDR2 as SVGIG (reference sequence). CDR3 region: CAWSGGYAETQYF. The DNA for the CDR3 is TGTGCCTGGAGTGGTGGGTACGCCGAGACCCAGTACTTC.

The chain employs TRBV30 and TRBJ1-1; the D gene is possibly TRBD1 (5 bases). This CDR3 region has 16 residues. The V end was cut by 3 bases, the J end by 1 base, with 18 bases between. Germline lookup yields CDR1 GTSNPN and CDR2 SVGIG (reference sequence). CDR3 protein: CAWRMGTGISNTEAFF. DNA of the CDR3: TGTGCCTGGAGGATGGGAACAGGAATCTCGAACACTGAAGCTTTCTTT.

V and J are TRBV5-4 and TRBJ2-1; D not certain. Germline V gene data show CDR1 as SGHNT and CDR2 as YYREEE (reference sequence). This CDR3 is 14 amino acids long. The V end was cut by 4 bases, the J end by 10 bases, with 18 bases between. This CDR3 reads CASSPGFMSDEQFF. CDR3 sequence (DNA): TGTGCCAGCAGCCCGGGCTTCATGAGCGACGAGCAGTTCTTC.

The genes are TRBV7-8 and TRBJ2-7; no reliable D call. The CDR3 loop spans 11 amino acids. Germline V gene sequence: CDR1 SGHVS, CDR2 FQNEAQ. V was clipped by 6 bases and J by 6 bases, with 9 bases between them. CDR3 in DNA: TGTGCCAGCAGGACGGCCAGCGAGCAGTACTTC. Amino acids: CASRTASEQYF.

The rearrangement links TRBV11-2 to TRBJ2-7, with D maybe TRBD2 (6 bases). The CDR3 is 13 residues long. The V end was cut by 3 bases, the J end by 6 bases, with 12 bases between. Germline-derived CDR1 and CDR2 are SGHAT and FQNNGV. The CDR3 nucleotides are TGTGCCAGCAGCTTGGGAACAGCGGGCGAGCAGTACTTC. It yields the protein CASSLGTAGEQYF. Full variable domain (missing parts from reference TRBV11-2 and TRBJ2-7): EAGVAQSPRYKIIEKRQSVAFWCNPISGHATLYWYQQILGQGPKLLIQFQNNGVVDDSQLPKDRFSAERLKGVDSTLKIQPAKLEDSAVYLCASSLGTAGEQYFGPGTRLTVT.

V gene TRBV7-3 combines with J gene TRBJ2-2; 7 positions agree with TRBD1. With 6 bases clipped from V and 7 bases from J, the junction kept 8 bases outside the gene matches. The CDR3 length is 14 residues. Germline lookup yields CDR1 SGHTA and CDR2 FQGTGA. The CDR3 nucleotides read TGTGCCAGCAGGCAAAACAGGGGTGGCGGGGAGCTGTTTTTT. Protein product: CASRQNRGGGELFF.

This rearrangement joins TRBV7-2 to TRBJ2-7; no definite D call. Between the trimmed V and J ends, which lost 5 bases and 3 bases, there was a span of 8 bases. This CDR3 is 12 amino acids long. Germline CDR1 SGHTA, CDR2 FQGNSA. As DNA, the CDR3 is TGTGCCAGCAGCGTCCGGAACTACGAGCAGTACTTC. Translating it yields CASSVRNYEQYF.

The CDR3, as DNA: TGCGCCAGCAGCTTGGACCCGGGAGTTTCGAACGAGCAGTACTTC. This sequence encodes CASSLDPGVSNEQYF. The rearrangement uses TRBV5-1 and TRBJ2-7; D is perhaps TRBD2 (6 bases). The germline V and J ends were trimmed by 0 bases and 5 bases, with 15 bases remaining between them. The CDR3 has 15 amino acids. CDR1 is SGHRS, CDR2 YFSETQ, per germline. Supplemented by reference TRBV5-1 and TRBJ2-7, the full variable domain reads KAGVTQTPRYLIKTRGQQVTLSCSPISGHRSVSWYQQTPGQGLQFLFEYFSETQRNKGNFPGRFSGRQFSNSRSEMNVSTLELGDSALYLCASSLDPGVSNEQYFGPGTRLTVT.

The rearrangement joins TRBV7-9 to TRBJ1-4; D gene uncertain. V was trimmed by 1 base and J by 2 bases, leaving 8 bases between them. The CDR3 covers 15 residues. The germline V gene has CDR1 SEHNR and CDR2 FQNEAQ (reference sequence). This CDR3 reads CASSLVRGTNEKLFF. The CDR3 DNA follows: TGTGCCAGCAGCTTAGTACGGGGTACTAATGAAAAACTGTTTTTT.

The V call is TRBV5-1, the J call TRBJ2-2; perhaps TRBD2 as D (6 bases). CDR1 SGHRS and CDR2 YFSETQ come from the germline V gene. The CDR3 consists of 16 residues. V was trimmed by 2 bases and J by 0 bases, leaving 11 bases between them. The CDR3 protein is CASSFPRDSNTGELFF. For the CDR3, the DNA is TGCGCCAGCAGCTTCCCGCGGGACTCGAACACCGGGGAGCTGTTTTTT.

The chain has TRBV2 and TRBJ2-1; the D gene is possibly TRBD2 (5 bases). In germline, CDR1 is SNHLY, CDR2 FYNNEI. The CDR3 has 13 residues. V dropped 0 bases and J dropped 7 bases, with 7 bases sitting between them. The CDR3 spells CASSEAPGNEQFF. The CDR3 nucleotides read TGTGCCAGCAGTGAAGCTCCGGGGAATGAGCAGTTCTTC.